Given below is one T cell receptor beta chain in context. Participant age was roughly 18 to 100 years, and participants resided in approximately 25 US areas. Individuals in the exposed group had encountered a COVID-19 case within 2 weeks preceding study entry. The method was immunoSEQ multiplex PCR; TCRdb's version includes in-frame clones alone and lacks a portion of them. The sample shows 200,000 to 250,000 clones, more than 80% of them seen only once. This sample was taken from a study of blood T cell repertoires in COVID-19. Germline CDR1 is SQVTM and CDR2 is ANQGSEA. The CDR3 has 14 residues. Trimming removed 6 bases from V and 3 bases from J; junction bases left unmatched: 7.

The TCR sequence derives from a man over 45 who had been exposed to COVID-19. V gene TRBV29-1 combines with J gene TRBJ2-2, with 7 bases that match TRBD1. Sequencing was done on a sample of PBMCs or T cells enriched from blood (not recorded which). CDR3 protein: CSVRTGVDTGELFF. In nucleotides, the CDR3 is TGCAGCGTCAGAACAGGGGTCGACACCGGGGAGCTGTTTTTT.